This T cell receptor (beta chain) originates from a study of neoadjuvant anti-PD-1 for oral cavity cancer. Study context: Non-progressing patients received a fourth nivolumab dose near day 43, then surgery on days 50-56.

Time point here: after neoadjuvant nivolumab, at surgical resection. Trimming shortened V by 5 bases and J by 1 base, and 10 bases separated the two germline ends. The CDR3 extends over 14 amino acids. Looked up from germline, CDR1 is SGHVS and CDR2 is FQNEAQ. Using immunoSEQ multiplex PCR, the repertoire was profiled, and TCRdb retains in-frame clones only, with some absent. The sample contains 12,000 or so clones, roughly 70% of which appear only once. The origin of this receptor is a person between 40 and 80 years old with oral cavity squamous cell carcinoma. The material sequenced was PBMCs, taken after nivolumab (anti-PD-1) treatment. The J gene is TRBJ2-3, the V gene TRBV7-8, with D perhaps being TRBD1 or TRBD2 (5 bases each). As DNA, the CDR3 is TGTGCCAGCAGCGGGTTGGGGGGCACAGATACGCAGTATTTT. Translated: CASSGLGGTDTQYF.